Described below is a single TCR beta chain sequence and its context. The data were produced by immunoSEQ multiplex PCR, yet TCRdb's version contains in-frame clones alone and is incomplete. The data hold 2 million to 2.5 million clones, with less than 95% observed a single time. Germline V gives CDR1 MDHEN, CDR2 SYDVKM. Unmatched junction bases numbered 8, after V lost 3 bases and J lost 3 bases. This CDR3 region has 17 residues. The sample originates from a study of shared clonotypes between healthy human individuals. The material sequenced was naive CD4+ T cells from PBMCs. Stated subset: CD45RA+ positively selected. The chain recombines TRBV28 with TRBJ2-3; TRBD2 agrees at 11 bases. The TCR comes from a man between 18 and 35 years old in good health. Some clones in this sample may be carry-over from other donors' samples. Here the CDR3 reads CASSFHRTSGRTDTQYF. The CDR3 DNA sequence: TGTGCCAGCAGTTTTCATAGGACTAGCGGGCGAACAGATACGCAGTATTTT.